This passage covers 26 T cell receptor beta chains from one sample sequenced in a study of blood T cell repertoires in COVID-19. Data came from immunoSEQ multiplex PCR; TCRdb stores just in-frame clones and leaves some out. The profile shows about 82,000 clones, about four fifths of them singletons. The source material was peripheral blood. Receptors were obtained from a woman between 40 and 55 years old with active or convalescent COVID-19.

In DNA form, the CDR3 reads TGTGCCAGCAGGCAGACAGGACTGGTCGAGCAGTACTTC. Its translation: CASRQTGLVEQYF. The chain combines TRBV25-1 with TRBJ2-7, with D perhaps TRBD1 (6 bases). Between the trimmed V and J ends, which lost 6 bases and 6 bases, there was a span of 15 bases. Germline loops: CDR1 MGHDK, CDR2 SYGVNS. The CDR3 is 13 residues long.

This clone was found once. The chain recombines TRBV11-2 with TRBJ2-1; D might be TRBD2 (5 bases). Germline values: CDR1 SGHAT, CDR2 FQNNGV. CDR3 size: 14 residues. The germline V and J ends were trimmed by 5 bases and 3 bases, with 11 bases remaining between them. The CDR3 DNA reads TGTGCCAGCAGCCCCCGAGCGGACTACAATGAGCAGTTCTTC. As protein: CASSPRADYNEQFF.

The V and J genes are TRBV5-5 and TRBJ1-3; D remains unclear. The germline V and J ends were trimmed by 0 bases and 1 base, with 14 bases remaining between them. The CDR3 has 17 amino acids. Per the germline V gene, CDR1 is SGHKS and CDR2 is YYEKEE (reference sequence). This chain's CDR3 is CASSLAQLAYSGNTIYF. CDR3 sequence (DNA): TGTGCCAGCAGCTTGGCCCAACTTGCATATTCTGGAAACACCATATATTTT.

CDR3 loop: CASSPIGGSSYNEQFF. CDR3 bases: TGTGCCAGCAGCCCGATCGGGGGTAGCTCCTACAATGAGCAGTTCTTC. The V gene is TRBV7-2, the J gene TRBJ2-1, with D tentatively TRBD2 (6 bases). The germline gives CDR1 SGHTA, CDR2 FQGNSA. V lost 5 bases and J 0 bases, leaving 14 bases between the germline ends. This CDR3 is built from 16 residues.

V usage is TRBV11-3 and J usage is TRBJ2-7; tentative D call: TRBD1 (6 bases). Trimming took 1 base from V and 2 from J, leaving 12 bases between them. The CDR3 is 15 amino acids. Germline V gene sequence: CDR1 SGHNT, CDR2 YENEEA. The CDR3 nucleotides read TGTGCCAGCAGCTTAGGCGGACAGCTAGCCTACGAGCAGTACTTC. The encoded protein is CASSLGGQLAYEQYF.

This clone has a count of ten or more. CDR3 region: CASSRQGQGVYEQYF. CDR3 nucleotide sequence: TGTGCCAGCAGCCGTCAGGGCCAGGGGGTATACGAGCAGTACTTC. The J gene is TRBJ2-7, the V gene TRBV11-2; 7 positions match TRBD1. In germline, CDR1 is SGHAT, CDR2 FQNNGV. J lost 4 bases, V lost 5 bases, and 11 bases had no gene match. The CDR3 has 15 residues.

This chain joins TRBV7-8 and TRBJ1-5; 8 bases fit TRBD1. The CDR3 extends over 14 amino acids. CDR1 and CDR2 from the germline V gene are SGHVS and FQNEAQ. The V and J ends lost 5 bases and 3 bases, in that order; junction bases with no gene match: 3. The CDR3 DNA reads TGTGCCAGCAGCAAGGACAGGGCCAATCAGCCCCAGCATTTT. Protein sequence: CASSKDRANQPQHF.

Concerning this clone itself: The same CDR3 is also encoded by other DNA sequences in this sample. This sequence joins TRBV19 and TRBJ2-3, with a tentative D call TRBD2 (5 bases). CDR1 and CDR2 (germline): LNHDA, SQIVND (reference sequence). The CDR3 extends over 12 amino acids. Trimming pared 2 bases from V and 6 bases from J, leaving 6 bases between. CDR3 nucleotide sequence: TGTGCCAGTAGTATAAGAGGGGATACGCAGTATTTT. This translates into CASSIRGDTQYF. Filled out from reference TRBV19 and TRBJ2-3, the complete variable domain reads DGGITQSPKYLFRKEGQNVTLSCEQNLNHDAMYWYRQDPGQGLRLIYYSQIVNDFQKGDIAEGYSVSREKKESFPLTVTSAQKNPTAFYLCASSIRGDTQYFGPGTRLTVL.

The chain has TRBV29-1 and TRBJ1-3; D not certain. Germline-derived CDR1 and CDR2 are SQVTM and ANQGSEA. V was cut by 5 bases and J by 0 bases, with 11 bases left in between. CDR3 length: 14 residues. Written as DNA, the CDR3 is TGCAGCGTTTTTGGTGGCCGCTCTGGAAACACCATATATTTT. This gives the protein CSVFGGRSGNTIYF.

V is TRBV7-9 and J is TRBJ1-1; 7 nucleotides match TRBD1. The germline gives CDR1 SEHNR, CDR2 FQNEAQ (reference sequence). The CDR3 loop spans 15 amino acids. V lost 5 bases and J lost 11; bases outside the gene matches: 17. The CDR3 DNA is TGTGCCAGCAGCCCCAAGAGGGGGCAGTATCTTGAGGCTTTCTTT. Encoded protein: CASSPKRGQYLEAFF.

The gene calls are TRBV19 and TRBJ2-1; D is unresolved. The CDR3 covers 12 residues. Trimming took 3 bases from V and 9 from J, leaving 9 bases between them. Germline loops: CDR1 LNHDA, CDR2 SQIVND (reference sequence). The CDR3 DNA reads TGTGCCAGTAGTATTGTGTCGGGTGAGCAGTTCTTC. Encoded protein: CASSIVSGEQFF.

The V and J genes are TRBV7-2 and TRBJ2-2; 15 bases match TRBD2. The J segment lost 6 bases and the V segment lost 5 bases, leaving 13 bases of the junction unmatched. The germline V gene encodes CDR1 SGHTA and CDR2 FQGNSA. The CDR3 consists of 19 residues. This CDR3 reads CASSLRPGLAGGRSGELFF. The CDR3, as DNA: TGTGCCAGCAGCCTACGACCGGGACTAGCGGGGGGACGATCCGGGGAGCTGTTTTTT.

The chain is built from TRBV18 and TRBJ1-6, with D perhaps matching TRBD1 (6 bases). The length of the CDR3 is 15 residues. V lost 2 bases and J 4 bases, leaving 9 bases between the germline ends. The germline V gene has CDR1 KGHSH and CDR2 LQKENI. CDR3: CASSPDRTYNSPLHF. The DNA for the CDR3 is TGTGCCAGCTCACCAGACAGGACTTATAATTCACCCCTCCACTTT.

This clone was seen a handful of times. Sequence at one end of the junction differs from germline and may be a read error. The chain employs TRBV24-1 and TRBJ2-2; 9 nucleotides line up with TRBD2. CDR1 and CDR2 (germline): KGHDR, SFDVKD. The CDR3 is 15 residues long. The CDR3 DNA reads TGTGCAACCAATGGCGGGGGGGCGGACACCGGGGAGCTGTTTTTT. It codes for CATNGGGADTGELFF.

This rearrangement joins TRBV4-2 to TRBJ2-7; D gene uncertain. V gave up 0 bases and J gave up 3 bases, with 6 bases separating them. CDR3 length: 13 residues. Germline CDR1 reads LGHNA; CDR2 reads YNFKEQ. DNA of the CDR3: TGTGCCAGCAGCCAAGAGCTCGGCTACGAGCAGTACTTC. It translates to CASSQELGYEQYF.

V is TRBV29-1 and J is TRBJ2-7, with D possibly TRBD1 on 5 matching bases. V was cut by 2 bases and J by 4 bases, with 24 bases left in between. Germline CDR1 reads SQVTM; CDR2 reads ANQGSEA. The CDR3 has 17 residues. CDR3 sequence: CSVERKGRAIPPYEQYF. The CDR3 DNA reads TGCAGCGTTGAAAGGAAGGGCAGGGCGATACCTCCTTACGAGCAGTACTTC.

This chain joins TRBV6-4 and TRBJ1-5; D is unresolved. The CDR3 loop spans 13 amino acids. The ends were cut back, 5 bases at V and 7 bases at J, with 12 bases in the middle. Germline-derived CDR1 and CDR2 are MRHNA and SNTAGT. In DNA, the CDR3 is TGTGCCAGCAGTATAGGTGCGGGACAGCCCCAGCATTTT. This translates into CASSIGAGQPQHF.

The chain combines TRBV18 with TRBJ2-3, with a possible D match to TRBD2 (5 bases). The CDR3 contains 15 residues. The germline V gene has CDR1 KGHSH and CDR2 LQKENI. Trimming stripped 6 bases from V and 0 bases from J, with 13 bases between. As DNA, the CDR3 is TGTGCCAGCTCGCCAGACTACCTTAGCACAGATACGCAGTATTTT. This sequence encodes CASSPDYLSTDTQYF.

The chain links TRBV24-1 to TRBJ2-1; TRBD2 aligns across 10 bases. This CDR3 has 19 amino acids. From germline, CDR1 is KGHDR and CDR2 SFDVKD. Unmatched junction bases numbered 15, after V lost 5 bases and J lost 3 bases. CDR3 in DNA: TGTGCCACCAGTGCCCCTGGACTAGCGGCCAAAGGGGGCTACAATGAGCAGTTCTTC. This sequence encodes CATSAPGLAAKGGYNEQFF.

The chain carries TRBV28 and TRBJ2-3, with D possibly TRBD2 on 6 matching bases. V was cut by 6 bases and J by 1 base, with 14 bases left in between. The CDR3 extends over 15 amino acids. Germline CDR1 and CDR2: MDHEN and SYDVKM. The CDR3 spells CASSSLGEGTDTQYF. In nucleotides, the CDR3 is TGTGCCAGCAGCTCGCTGGGGGAGGGCACAGATACGCAGTATTTT.

The chain is built from TRBV9 and TRBJ2-3; perhaps TRBD2 as D (7 bases). This CDR3 is built from 16 residues. Trimming cost V 4 bases and J 0 bases, with 15 bases left between them. CDR1 and CDR2 from the germline V gene are SGDLS and YYNGEE. The DNA for the CDR3 is TGTGCCAGCAGCCCCGGGGGGCTTACTAGCACAGATACGCAGTATTTT. Protein: CASSPGGLTSTDTQYF.

This chain uses TRBV29-1 with TRBJ2-5; TRBD2 aligns across 10 bases. CDR1 is SQVTM and CDR2 is ANQGSEA in the germline V gene. V was clipped by 2 bases and J by 4 bases; unmatched bases: 16. CDR3 size: 18 residues. Here the CDR3 DNA reads TGCAGCGTTGAACTCGCTTGGACTAGCGGATGGGGGGGAGAGACCCAGTACTTC. Its translation is CSVELAWTSGWGGETQYF.

In nucleotides, the CDR3 is TGTGCCAGCAGTTTAAATAGGGCCCGAGGGTCCCAGCATTTT. This codes for CASSLNRARGSQHF. The chain has TRBV28 and TRBJ1-5; D unclear. V was shortened by 2 bases and J by 11 bases, with 16 bases between the two germline ends. The CDR3 sequence is 14 residues long. Germline V gene sequence: CDR1 MDHEN, CDR2 SYDVKM.

This chain joins TRBV28 and TRBJ2-7, with TRBD2 identical over 8 bases. Germline V gene lookup returns CDR1 MDHEN and CDR2 SYDVKM. The CDR3 has 15 residues. The V segment lost 5 bases and the J segment 4 bases; nucleotides outside the gene matches: 10. This chain's CDR3 is CASSPIGRVLYEQYF. CDR3 DNA: TGTGCCAGCAGTCCCATCGGGAGGGTACTTTACGAGCAGTACTTC.

This chain links TRBV24-1 with TRBJ2-2, with 7 positions matching TRBD1. CDR3 size: 18 residues. Trimming cost V 0 bases and J 4 bases; bases outside gene matches: 10. Germline V CDR1 and CDR2: KGHDR, SFDVKD. CDR3 residues: CATSDLQGDRAGTGELFF. The CDR3 DNA reads TGTGCCACCAGTGATTTGCAAGGCGACAGGGCGGGCACCGGGGAGCTGTTTTTT.

This chain links TRBV4-2 with TRBJ1-2; TRBD1 might be the D (5 bases). The CDR3 is 14 amino acids. Trimming removed 3 bases at V and 4 bases at J, with 12 bases between. The germline gives CDR1 LGHNA, CDR2 YNFKEQ. The CDR3 loop is CASSHRTGGYGYTF. The CDR3 DNA reads as TGTGCCAGCAGCCACAGGACGGGGGGCTATGGCTACACCTTC.